These 2 T cell receptor beta chains share one sample of origin, sequenced in a study of molecular identifiers for immune sequencing clone quantification. TCRdb ran MiXCR on the PCR reads and lists one entry per CDR3 protein. The table lists some 59,000 distinct CDR3 sequences, about 25% of them singletons. Sequencing used naive CD8+ T cells from blood, with Jurkat cell RNA spiked in. This sample's subset: FACS-sorted CD8+CD4-CCR7+CD45RA+ naive T cells. These receptors originate from a human donor in good health. Some libraries in this study had Jurkat cell RNA spiked in.

Ten or more counts support this clonotype. The chain couples TRBV7-2 to TRBJ1-4; 7 bases map to TRBD1. The CDR3 totals 15 residues. CDR1 SGHTA and CDR2 FQGNSA come from the germline V gene. The V and J ends lost 4 bases and 3 bases, in that order; junction bases with no gene match: 5. This CDR3 reads CASSWIDRANEKLFF. The CDR3 nucleotides are TGTGCCAGCAGCTGGATTGACAGGGCTAATGAAAAACTGTTTTTT.

This clonotype came up many times. The rearrangement links TRBV14 to TRBJ2-3, with TRBD2 matching over 7 bases. CDR1 and CDR2 (germline): SGHDN, FVKESK. The J segment lost 14 bases and the V segment lost 4 bases, leaving 9 bases of the junction unmatched. This CDR3 is built from 12 residues. CDR3 sequence: CASSPSGGYLYF. The CDR3 DNA reads as TGTGCCAGCAGCCCTTCGGGAGGATATCTGTATTTT. The whole variable domain, filled in from reference TRBV14 and TRBJ2-3, reads EAGVTQFPSHSVIEKGQTVTLRCDPISGHDNLYWYRRVMGKEIKFLLHFVKESKQDESGMPNNRFLAERTGGTYSTLKVQPAELEDSGVYFCASSPSGGYLYFGPGTRLTVL.